A single T cell receptor (beta chain) is shown here with its context. Its antigen is still unknown. The data derive from a study of T cell responses to AZD1222 COVID-19 vaccine. Study-wide points: CD4 TCRs covered the whole spike, strongest at regions 160-218 and 743-854.

Sequencing used immunoSEQ multiplex PCR; TCRdb keeps in-frame clones, though not all of them. The table includes about 190,000 clones, over 80% detected once. CDR3 size: 15 residues. The ends were cut back, 0 bases at V and 4 bases at J, with 13 bases in the middle. Germline V gene sequence: CDR1 SGHRS, CDR2 YFSETQ. V and J are TRBV5-1 and TRBJ2-5, with D possibly being TRBD1 (5 bases). The receptor was derived from an adult in good health. The specimen was peripheral blood, collected on day 0 of AZD1222 vaccination. Here the CDR3 reads CASSLVQGRGETQYF. The CDR3 DNA reads TGCGCCAGCAGCTTGGTGCAGGGTCGAGGAGAGACCCAGTACTTC.